This section outlines one T cell receptor (beta chain) sequence together with its context. Its target is unknown. The PCR had 60 Vbeta and 13 Jbeta primers. Method: immunoSEQ multiplex PCR; TCRdb's copy keeps in-frame clones and lacks some. The data hold 150,000 to 200,000 clones, with 65% to 85% observed a single time. This entry belongs to a study of cytomegalovirus exposure and HLA in healthy donors. The V gene lost 6 bases and the J gene lost 6 bases, with 12 bases spanning the gap. The CDR3 consists of 13 residues. Germline V CDR1 and CDR2: LNHDA, SQIVND (reference sequence). Study-wide points: In a later analysis, at a false discovery rate of 0.05, about 17,000 TCR beta sequences matched HLA alleles. Certain sequence variants were highly shared and formed a cluster, and this cluster was likely a sequencing artifact.

This TCR was sampled from a woman aged 35 to 49 in good health and CMV-seropositive. The sequencing sample was made of PBMCs. The chain couples TRBV19 to TRBJ2-1; D is possibly TRBD2 (5 bases). The CDR3, as DNA: TGTGCCAGTAGCCCCTTGGCGGGCAATGAGCAGTTCTTC. Amino acids: CASSPLAGNEQFF.